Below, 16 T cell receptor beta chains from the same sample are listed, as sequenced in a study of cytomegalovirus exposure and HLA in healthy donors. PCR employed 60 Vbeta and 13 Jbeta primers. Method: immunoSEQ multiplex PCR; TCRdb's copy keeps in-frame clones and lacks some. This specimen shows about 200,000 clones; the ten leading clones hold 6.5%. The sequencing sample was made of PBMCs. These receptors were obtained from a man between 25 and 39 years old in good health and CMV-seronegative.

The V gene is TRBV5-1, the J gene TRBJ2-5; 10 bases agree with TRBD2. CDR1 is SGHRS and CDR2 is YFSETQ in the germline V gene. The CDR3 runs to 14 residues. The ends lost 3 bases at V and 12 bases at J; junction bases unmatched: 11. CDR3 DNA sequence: TGCGCCAGCAGCTCTACACTAGCGGGAACCGTCAAGTACTTC. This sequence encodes CASSSTLAGTVKYF.

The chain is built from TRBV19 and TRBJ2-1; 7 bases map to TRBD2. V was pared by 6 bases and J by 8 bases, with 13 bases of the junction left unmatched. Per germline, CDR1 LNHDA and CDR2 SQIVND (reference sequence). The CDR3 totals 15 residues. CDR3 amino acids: CASRLPSGGLDEQFF. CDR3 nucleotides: TGTGCCAGTAGACTCCCCTCGGGGGGTTTGGATGAGCAGTTCTTC.

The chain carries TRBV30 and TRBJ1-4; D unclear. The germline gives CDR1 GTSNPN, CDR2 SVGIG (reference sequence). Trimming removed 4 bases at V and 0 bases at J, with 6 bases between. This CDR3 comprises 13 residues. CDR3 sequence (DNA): TGTGCCTGGAACTTTGCAACTAATGAAAAACTGTTTTTT. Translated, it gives CAWNFATNEKLFF. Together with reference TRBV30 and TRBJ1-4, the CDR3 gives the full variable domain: SQTIHQWPATLVQPVGSPLSLECTVEGTSNPNLYWYRQAAGRGLQLLFYSVGIGQISSEVPQNLSASRPQDRQFILSSKKLLLSDSGFYLCAWNFATNEKLFFGSGTQLSVL.

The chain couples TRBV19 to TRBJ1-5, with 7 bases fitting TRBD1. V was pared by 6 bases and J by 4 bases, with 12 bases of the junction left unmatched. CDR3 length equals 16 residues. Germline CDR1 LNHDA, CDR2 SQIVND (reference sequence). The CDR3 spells CASRKGARGTNQPQHF. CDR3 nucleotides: TGTGCCAGTAGGAAGGGGGCGAGGGGTACGAATCAGCCCCAGCATTTT.

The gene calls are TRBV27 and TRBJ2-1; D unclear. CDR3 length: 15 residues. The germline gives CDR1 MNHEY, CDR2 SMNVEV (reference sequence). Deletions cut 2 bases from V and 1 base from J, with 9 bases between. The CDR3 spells CASSLGLESYNEQFF. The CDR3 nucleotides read TGTGCCAGCAGTTTAGGTCTAGAATCCTACAATGAGCAGTTCTTC.

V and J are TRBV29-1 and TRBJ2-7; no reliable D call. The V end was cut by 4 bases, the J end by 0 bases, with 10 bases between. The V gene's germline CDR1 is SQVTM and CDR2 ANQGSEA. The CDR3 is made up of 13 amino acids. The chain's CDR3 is CSVADYSSYEQYF. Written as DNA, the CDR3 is TGCAGCGTTGCAGATTACAGCTCCTACGAGCAGTACTTC.

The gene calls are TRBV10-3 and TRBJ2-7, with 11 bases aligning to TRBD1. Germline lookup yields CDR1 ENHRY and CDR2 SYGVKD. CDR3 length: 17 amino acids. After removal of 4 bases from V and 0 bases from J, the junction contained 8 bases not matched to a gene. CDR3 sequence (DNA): TGTGCCATCAGTGGAACCGGGACAGGGGGAACCTCCTACGAGCAGTACTTC. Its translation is CAISGTGTGGTSYEQYF.

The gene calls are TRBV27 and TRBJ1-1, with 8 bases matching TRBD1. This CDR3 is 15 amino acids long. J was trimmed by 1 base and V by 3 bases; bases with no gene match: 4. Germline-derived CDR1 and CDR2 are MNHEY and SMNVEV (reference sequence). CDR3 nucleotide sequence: TGTGCCAGCAGTTTGACCGGGACAGGGAACACTGAAGCTTTCTTT. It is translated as CASSLTGTGNTEAFF.

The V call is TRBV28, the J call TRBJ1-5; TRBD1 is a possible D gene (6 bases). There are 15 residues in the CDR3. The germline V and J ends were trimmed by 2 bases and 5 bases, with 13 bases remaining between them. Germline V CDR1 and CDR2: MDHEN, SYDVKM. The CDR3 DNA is TGTGCCAGCAGTTTAGGTGGGGGGGCCTATCAGCCCCAGCATTTT. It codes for CASSLGGGAYQPQHF.

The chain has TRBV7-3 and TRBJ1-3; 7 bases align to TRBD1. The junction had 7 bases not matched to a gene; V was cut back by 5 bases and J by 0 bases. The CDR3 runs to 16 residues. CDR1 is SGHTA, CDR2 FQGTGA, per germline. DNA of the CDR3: TGTGCCAGCAGCGCCGACAGGGCCCTCTCTGGAAACACCATATATTTT. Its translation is CASSADRALSGNTIYF.

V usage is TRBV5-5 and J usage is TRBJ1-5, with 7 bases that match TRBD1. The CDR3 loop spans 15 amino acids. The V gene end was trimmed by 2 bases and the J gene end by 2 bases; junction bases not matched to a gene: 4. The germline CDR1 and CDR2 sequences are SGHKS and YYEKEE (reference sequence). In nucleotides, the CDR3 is TGTGCCAGCAGCTTCTCCGGGACAGGCAATCAGCCCCAGCATTTT. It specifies CASSFSGTGNQPQHF.

This CDR3 is CSVDGTSGRFSPDTQYF. The CDR3 nucleotides read TGCAGCGTTGACGGGACTAGCGGGAGGTTCAGTCCAGATACGCAGTATTTT. The rearrangement joins TRBV29-1 to TRBJ2-3; TRBD2 aligns across 15 bases. Germline CDR1 is SQVTM and CDR2 is ANQGSEA. J was trimmed by 4 bases and V by 3 bases; bases with no gene match: 8. The CDR3 runs 17 residues.

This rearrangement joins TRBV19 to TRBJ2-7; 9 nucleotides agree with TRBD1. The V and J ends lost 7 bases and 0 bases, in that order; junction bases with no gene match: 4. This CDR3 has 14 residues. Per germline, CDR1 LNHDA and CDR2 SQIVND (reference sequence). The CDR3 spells CASTPGQGSYEQYF. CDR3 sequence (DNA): TGTGCCAGTACCCCGGGACAGGGCTCCTACGAGCAGTACTTC. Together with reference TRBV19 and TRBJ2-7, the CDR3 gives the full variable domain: DGGITQSPKYLFRKEGQNVTLSCEQNLNHDAMYWYRQDPGQGLRLIYYSQIVNDFQKGDIAEGYSVSREKKESFPLTVTSAQKNPTAFYLCASTPGQGSYEQYFGPGTRLTVT.

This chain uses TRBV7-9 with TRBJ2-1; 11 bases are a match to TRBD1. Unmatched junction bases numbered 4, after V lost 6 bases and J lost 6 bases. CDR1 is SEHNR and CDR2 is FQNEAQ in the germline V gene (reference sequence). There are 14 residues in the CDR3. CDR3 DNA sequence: TGTGCCAGCAGATCCGGGACAGGGGGCAATGAGCAGTTCTTC. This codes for CASRSGTGGNEQFF.

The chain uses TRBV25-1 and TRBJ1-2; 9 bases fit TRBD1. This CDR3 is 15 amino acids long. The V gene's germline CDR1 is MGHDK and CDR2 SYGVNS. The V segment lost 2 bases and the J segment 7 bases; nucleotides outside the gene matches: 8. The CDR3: CASSEGGTGWSGYTF. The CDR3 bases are TGTGCCAGCAGTGAAGGAGGGACAGGGTGGAGTGGCTACACCTTC.

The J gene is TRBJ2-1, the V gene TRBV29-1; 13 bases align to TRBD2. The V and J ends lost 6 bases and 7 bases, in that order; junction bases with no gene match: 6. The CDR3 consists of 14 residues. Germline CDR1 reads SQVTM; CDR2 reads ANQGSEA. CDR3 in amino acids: CSVVLAGGNNEQFF. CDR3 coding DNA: TGCAGCGTGGTACTAGCGGGAGGGAATAATGAGCAGTTCTTC.